This T cell receptor beta chain stems from a study of T cells after yellow fever vaccination. Study background: Fractions with few cells were prepared using SMART-Seq v4 Ultra Low Input. Regarding the study as a whole: It was a weaker secondary response, yet one that peaked faster, at day 5 versus 15.

Via MiXCR, TCRdb re-called the 5' RACE reads, giving one row per CDR3 protein. The table shows some 48,000 distinct CDR3 sequences, with 6% to 7% occurring only once. CDR1 and CDR2 from the germline V gene are WSHSY and SAAADI. CDR3 length: 12 residues. Trimming shortened V by 4 bases and J by 3 bases, and 5 bases separated the two germline ends. This clonotype was seen at least ten times. This TCR was sampled from a man aged 30-40 years who received the YFV17D yellow fever vaccine. This sample comprised PBMCs, either bulk or a sorted T-cell subset (CD4+, CD8+, memory, or dextramer-sorted; not recorded which), obtained 45 days after the yellow fever booster vaccination. This sequence joins TRBV10-2 and TRBJ2-3; no firm D call. CDR3 nucleotides: TGCGCCAGCAGTGGCGCTACAGATACGCAGTATTTT. Protein product: CASSGATDTQYF.